One and the same sample provided the 8 T cell receptor beta chains below, sequenced in a study of T cell responses to AZD1222 COVID-19 vaccine (dated by TCRdb to the early 2020s). In the paper's terms, the time point label means: baseline before first vaccination. Library prep was done by the immunoSEQ multiplex PCR assay. As stored in TCRdb, this immuneACCESS dataset retains in-frame rearrangements with V and J assigned. A fraction of the clones does not appear; measured against another copy, unresolved V genes explain less than half of the discrepancy, and the remainder lacks a known reason. The sample table shows about 160,000 clones, and roughly 90% are seen once. The biggest ten clones account for around 4.4% of the sample. Source: peripheral blood, taken on day 0 of AZD1222 vaccination. The receptors come from an adult in good health.

The chain uses TRBV11-3 and TRBJ2-2; no firm D call. This CDR3 is 14 amino acids long. Germline V CDR1 and CDR2: SGHNT, YENEEA. Deletions cut 5 bases from V and 1 base from J, with 8 bases between. The CDR3 loop is CASSNLRNTGELFF. The CDR3 bases are TGTGCCAGCAGCAACCTTAGGAACACCGGGGAGCTGTTTTTT.

V usage is TRBV28 and J usage is TRBJ1-4; TRBD1 agrees at 8 bases. V lost 4 bases to trimming and J lost 2 bases; unmatched junction nucleotides: 3. The CDR3 contains 15 residues. The germline gives CDR1 MDHEN, CDR2 SYDVKM. DNA for the CDR3: TGTGCCAGCAGTTCTCCAGGGGGCACTAATGAAAAACTGTTTTTT. Translated, it gives CASSSPGGTNEKLFF.

The gene calls are TRBV2 and TRBJ2-3, with D possibly matching TRBD2 (5 bases). Trimming left V 4 bases short and J 0 bases short, with 8 bases between. In germline, CDR1 is SNHLY, CDR2 FYNNEI. The CDR3 runs to 14 residues. The CDR3 loop reads CASSGLLSTDTQYF. The DNA of the CDR3 is TGTGCCAGCAGTGGACTACTGAGCACAGATACGCAGTATTTT.

The chain carries TRBV6-5 and TRBJ2-1; 8 bases match TRBD2. This CDR3 comprises 14 residues. V gave up 9 bases and J gave up 4 bases; unmatched junction bases: 8. Germline assignment: CDR1 MNHEY and CDR2 SVGAGI. The CDR3, as DNA: TGTGCCAGTTCGGGAGGGTTAGGTTACAATGAGCAGTTCTTC. Amino acids: CASSGGLGYNEQFF.

The chain carries TRBV9 and TRBJ2-2, with TRBD2 matching over 12 bases. V shed 4 bases and J 3 bases; nucleotides not matched to a gene: 10. This CDR3 comprises 18 residues. Looked up from germline, CDR1 is SGDLS and CDR2 is YYNGEE. CDR3 sequence: CASSSSPGLAGYTGELFF. As DNA, the CDR3 is TGTGCCAGCAGCTCCTCCCCTGGACTAGCGGGATACACCGGGGAGCTGTTTTTT.

The table lists this clone with a few counts. This chain joins TRBV7-2 and TRBJ1-6; D is undetermined. The germline V gene encodes CDR1 SGHTA and CDR2 FQGNSA. Trimming left V 4 bases short and J 1 base short, with 11 bases between. This CDR3 has 16 residues. CDR3 residues: CASSSPRGSYNSPLHF. CDR3 DNA: TGTGCCAGCAGCTCACCTCGGGGATCCTATAATTCACCCCTCCACTTT.

V and J are TRBV7-9 and TRBJ2-7; the D is unclear. The germline V and J ends were trimmed by 8 bases and 7 bases, with 27 bases remaining between them. The CDR3 is 16 amino acids. CDR1 and CDR2 from the germline V gene are SEHNR and FQNEAQ (reference sequence). The DNA for the CDR3 is TGTGCCAGCGGCCTAGACAAGGAGTCCTTCCGGGCGGAGCAGTACTTC. It is translated as CASGLDKESFRAEQYF.

Note on this clone: One end of the junction does not line up with germline, which may come from a read error. The chain employs TRBV4-1 and TRBJ1-1, with no clear D. CDR3 length: 14 amino acids. Germline V gives CDR1 MGHRA, CDR2 YSYEKL. CDR3: CASSQGIGNAEAFF. The CDR3 DNA sequence: TGCGCCAGCAGCCAAGGGATAGGGAACGCTGAAGCTTTCTTT.